The rows below give T cell receptor beta chains drawn from one sample of a study of shared clonotypes between healthy human individuals. TCRdb's table, derived via immunoSEQ multiplex PCR, lists solely in-frame clones and lacks some. The sample consists of hundreds of thousands of clones, about 80% of them appearing once. Material for sequencing was memory CD4+ T cells sorted from blood. These TCRs come from a woman younger than 45 in good health. CDR3s leave out the opening cysteine and the closing phenylalanine or tryptophan.

>TRBV27
ASSLRTSGPPDTQY
>TRBV7-9
ASSSGLAGAGTDTQY
>TRBV29-1
SVELYYEQY
>TRBV28
ASSAPGGRVNEQF
>TRBV6-7
ASSYTPNPLF
>TRBV7-3
ASSFGSTDTQY
>TRBV4-2
ASSHPLANEQF
>TRBV15
ATSRDEREETQY
>TRBV27
ASSPYGAVSSYNEQF
>TRBV5-1
ASSLPLDTDTQY
>TRBV21-1
ASSPRRMGQKLAKNIQY
>TRBV5-6
ASSFFGRGSSYEQY
>TRBV18
ASSPPSGRAGETQY
>TRBV15
ATSRSGGNYNEQF
>TRBV5-4
ASRVWGRKTDTQY
>TRBV14
ASSPGLAGGRSYNEQF
>TRBV19
ASSPRTYNEQF
>TRBV25-1
ASSESGTGPTGELF
>TRBV6-1
ASRPGGAYQETQY
>TRBV6-4
ASSRLAGFNEQF
>TRBV6-1
ASIRQGRNTEAF
>TRBV18
ASSPGQRDPYEQY
>TRBV11-2
ASTTGASGATQY